This entry lists 8 T cell receptor beta chains sequenced from one sample in a study of blood T cell repertoires in COVID-19. Only in-frame clones appear in the TCRdb table, and some are missing; sequencing was by immunoSEQ multiplex PCR. The data contain tens of thousands of clones, about nine tenths of them seen just once; the ten biggest clones take up about 1%. The material sequenced was peripheral blood. These TCRs come from a woman aged 45-59 years in a cohort sampled during active COVID-19.

The chain employs TRBV2 and TRBJ2-1; D might be TRBD1 (5 bases). This CDR3 region has 12 residues. Trimming shortened V by 9 bases and J by 7 bases, and 13 bases separated the two germline ends. Germline-derived CDR1 and CDR2 are SNHLY and FYNNEI. CDR3 bases: TGTGCCAGTGGGGCAGGACCTAATGAGCAGTTCTTC. It is translated as CASGAGPNEQFF.

This chain links TRBV29-1 with TRBJ2-1; TRBD2 agrees at 8 bases. The V and J ends lost 7 bases and 9 bases, in that order; junction bases with no gene match: 11. CDR1 is SQVTM and CDR2 is ANQGSEA in the germline V gene. This CDR3 has 13 amino acids. CDR3 region: CSAREGEESEQFF. DNA for the CDR3: TGCAGCGCCCGGGAGGGAGAAGAGAGTGAGCAGTTCTTC.

This clone was detected once. The chain has TRBV7-3 and TRBJ2-5; D gene uncertain. The CDR3 has 13 amino acids. The germline gives CDR1 SGHTA, CDR2 FQGTGA. Deletions cut 1 base from V and 5 bases from J, with 8 bases between. Here the CDR3 DNA reads TGTGCCAGCAGCTTAATTAGTTCGGAGACCCAGTACTTC. Amino acid sequence: CASSLISSETQYF.

CDR3 sequence reads: CSASGSSGRAHEQYF. CDR3 in DNA: TGCAGTGCTAGTGGGTCTAGCGGGAGGGCCCACGAGCAGTACTTC. The V gene is TRBV20-1, the J gene TRBJ2-7, with 12 bases aligning to TRBD2. V lost 3 bases to trimming and J lost 5 bases; unmatched junction nucleotides: 8. Germline assignment: CDR1 DFQATT and CDR2 SNEGSKA (reference sequence). The CDR3 runs to 15 residues.

This clone is a singleton in its sample. The genes are TRBV20-1 and TRBJ1-2; D is unresolved. CDR3 size: 14 residues. Germline loops: CDR1 DFQATT, CDR2 SNEGSKA (reference sequence). With 3 bases removed from V and 0 bases from J, the gap between germline ends came to 11 bases. The CDR3 nucleotides read TGCAGTGCTAGTCTCCAGGTTTCTAACTATGGCTACACCTTC. It encodes CSASLQVSNYGYTF.

This chain uses TRBV11-2 with TRBJ2-7; D is possibly TRBD2 (5 bases). Trimming removed 5 bases at V and 5 bases at J, with 13 bases between. The CDR3 is made up of 13 amino acids. Germline V gives CDR1 SGHAT, CDR2 FQNNGV. CDR3 amino acids: CASSTGSQDEQYF. The CDR3 nucleotides are TGTGCCAGCAGCACGGGATCACAAGACGAGCAGTACTTC.

The rearrangement uses TRBV27 and TRBJ1-2; 10 bases are a match to TRBD1. Trimming at V came to 5 bases and at J to 8 bases, leaving 20 bases not matched to a gene. This CDR3 has 18 amino acids. The germline V gene has CDR1 MNHEY and CDR2 SMNVEV (reference sequence). CDR3 residues: CASSPPGLGDRGVKGYTF. In DNA form, the CDR3 reads TGTGCCAGCAGTCCCCCGGGTCTGGGGGACAGGGGAGTTAAGGGCTACACCTTC.

V usage is TRBV6-5 and J usage is TRBJ1-1, with TRBD1 matching over 7 bases. The CDR3 is 13 amino acids. V lost 10 bases to trimming and J lost 2 bases; unmatched junction nucleotides: 7. Germline V gene sequence: CDR1 MNHEY, CDR2 SVGAGI. The CDR3 DNA reads TGTGCCACTTCAAACAGGGGAAACACTGAAGCTTTCTTT. Protein sequence: CATSNRGNTEAFF.